This T cell receptor beta chain originates from a study of blood T cell repertoires in COVID-19. Study-level background: Samples representing acute and convalescent COVID-19 were sourced from the United States, Italy and Spain. Nucleic acid was either cDNA or gDNA, and it came from T cells, B-cell-depleted T cells, or PBMCs.

As processed by the authors: Nucleated cell counts were estimated from reference gene primer amplification. The method was immunoSEQ multiplex PCR; TCRdb's version includes in-frame clones alone and lacks a portion of them. Clone size and V and J calls were adopted from that table, with D and trimming inferred from the DNA. The sample consists of approximately 82,000 clones, 65% to 85% of them appearing once. The CDR3 runs to 13 residues. Germline V lookup: CDR1 SGHDT, CDR2 YYEEEE. Unmatched junction bases numbered 6, after V lost 6 bases and J lost 4 bases. The sequenced sample was peripheral blood. This sequence originates from a woman between 55 and 75 years old with acute or convalescent COVID-19. The rearrangement joins TRBV5-6 to TRBJ1-2; TRBD1 matches at 7 bases. CDR3 coding DNA: TGTGCCAGCACCCAGGGACAGAGCTATGGCTACACCTTC. It yields the protein CASTQGQSYGYTF.